The rows below give T cell receptor beta chains drawn from one sample of a study of high-grade serous ovarian cancer treatment subgroups. Sequenced by immunoSEQ multiplex PCR; TCRdb stores in-frame clones only, minus some. The sample holds some 1,500 clones, roughly 77% seen once. Material for sequencing was tumor tissue. These receptors originate from a human donor with high-grade serous ovarian cancer. CDR3s leave out the opening cysteine and the closing phenylalanine or tryptophan. D genes are given only for firm matches. Some rows have no size entry. The others give once, few or many, or a class for an expanded clone.

>.|TRBV28|once|TRBJ2-7
ASAGTPSSYEQY
>.|TRBV30|.|TRBJ2-3
AWSVWAITDTQY
>.|TRBV28|.|TRBJ2-6
ASSLYPRAGANVLT
>.|TRBV27|.|TRBJ1-3
ASSPNRDSGNTIY
>TRBD1|TRBV10-3|.|TRBJ1-1
AIRGGTATNTEAF
>.|TRBV28|.|TRBJ1-3
ASEGGGSGNTIY
>.|TRBV30|.|TRBJ2-2
AWSGYSIAGELF
>.|TRBV29-1|.|TRBJ1-2
SVVPTEPYGYT
>.|TRBV7-2|.|TRBJ1-2
ASSLGGRGGYT
>.|TRBV30|.|TRBJ2-4
AWSRPGMDIQY
>.|TRBV11-3|.|TRBJ1-1
ASGQTRVMNTEAF
>TRBD1|TRBV6-5|.|TRBJ2-1
ASSSLTGTYNEQF
>.|TRBV30|few|TRBJ1-6
GGRGEYNSPLH
>.|TRBV6-6|.|TRBJ2-5
ASSPKVEETQY
>.|TRBV19|few|TRBJ1-3
ASRPGGSGNTIY
>.|TRBV18|.|TRBJ2-2
ASSRPGHNTGELF
>.|TRBV19|.|TRBJ2-3
ASLAWGTDTQY
>.|TRBV28|.|TRBJ1-5
ASSLGSGYSNQPQH
>.|TRBV18|.|TRBJ1-2
ASSPDRAGYGYT
>.|TRBV7-2|.|TRBJ2-1
ASSLRLNEQF
>.|TRBV5-4|.|TRBJ2-7
ASSRPAAEQY
>.|TRBV11-3|.|TRBJ2-7
ASSPVGGRGEQY
>.|TRBV7-2|.|TRBJ2-1
ASSLSYRASEQF
>.|TRBV11-2|.|TRBJ1-1
ASSTDRTEAF
>TRBD1|TRBV28|.|TRBJ1-6
ASSPPDRVVSPLH
>.|TRBV9|.|TRBJ1-5
ASSALGMSNQPQH
>.|TRBV19|.|TRBJ1-2
ASSIGRPGGYT
>TRBD1|TRBV9|.|TRBJ1-2
ASSVTGVDGYT
>.|TRBV27|.|TRBJ2-2
ASSDVGSAGELF
>.|TRBV6-6|few|TRBJ1-5
ASSTVLEQH
>.|TRBV6-1|.|TRBJ1-3
ASKGTGSNTIY
>TRBD1|TRBV6-1|.|TRBJ1-3
TLRTGGDTIY
>.|TRBV18|.|TRBJ1-6
ASSRDIGGEFPLH
>.|TRBV9|once|TRBJ2-2
ASSVFLPGSAGELF
>.|TRBV21-1|.|TRBJ2-1
ASSLDLGDEQF
>.|TRBV9|.|TRBJ1-3
ASSVDVRDSGNTIY
>.|TRBV18|once|TRBJ1-4
ASSPPERNEKLF
>.|TRBV19|.|TRBJ2-4
ASSPISGSGLAKNIQY
>.|TRBV7-6|.|TRBJ1-6
ASRHDGYRDSPLH
>TRBD2|TRBV5-4|.|TRBJ2-2
ASRPGLAAGELF
>.|TRBV7-8|once|TRBJ2-5
ASSLWAERGETQY
>.|TRBV27|.|TRBJ2-1
ASSLRPQIYNEQF
>TRBD2|TRBV5-1|.|TRBJ2-7
ASSSFSQSGNEQY